This T cell receptor (beta chain) is drawn from a study of T-cell memory formation after mild COVID-19. In the study overall: Largely donor-specific sequence clusters came from two donors. General study points: Day 15 to 85 contractors were CD4/CD8 balanced; later expanders leaned CD4+. A subset of responding clones appeared in pre-infection memory, suggesting cross-reactive memory joined.

The germline V gene encodes CDR1 DFQATT and CDR2 SNEGSKA (reference sequence). J lost 0 bases, V lost 6 bases, and 5 bases had no gene match. The CDR3 has 14 residues. This clonotype came up a few times. Antigen unknown. Researchers used 5'RACE with constant-segment primers to make TCR alpha and TCR beta cDNA libraries that carry sample barcodes and UMIs. TCRdb called the 5' RACE reads again in MiXCR, with one record for every CDR3 protein. The repertoire has about half a million distinct CDR3 sequences, around a sixth of them found once; the top ten carry 9% to 15%. This rearrangement joins TRBV20-1 to TRBJ2-1, with TRBD2 matching 7 bases. This TCR was recovered from an adult woman who had mild COVID-19 (a few samples of this study predate the infection). Cell type and time point are not known. Source material: PBMCs or a T cell subset sorted from them (not recorded which). CDR3 in amino acids: CSAELALSYNEQFF. The CDR3 DNA follows: TGCAGTGCCGAACTAGCGCTCTCCTACAATGAGCAGTTCTTC.